The table lists the clone carrying this T cell receptor beta chain with a few counts. The CDR3 is made up of 16 amino acids. Trimming stripped 4 bases from V and 2 bases from J, with 15 bases between. Germline assignment: CDR1 SGHDN and CDR2 FVKESK. 13 Jbeta primers and 60 Vbeta primers were used for the PCR. Sequencing was performed with immunoSEQ multiplex PCR; in TCRdb, only in-frame clones are kept and a portion is missing. The table has fewer than 120,000 clones, 75% to 80% seen once. This entry belongs to a study of cytomegalovirus exposure and HLA in healthy donors. This TCR derives from a woman in her thirties in good health and CMV-seronegative. The rearrangement links TRBV14 to TRBJ2-1; possibly TRBD2 for D (6 bases). The sample consisted of PBMCs. CDR3 region: CASSPPYGSTYNEQFF. CDR3 DNA: TGTGCCAGCAGCCCCCCCTACGGGAGTACCTACAATGAGCAGTTCTTC.